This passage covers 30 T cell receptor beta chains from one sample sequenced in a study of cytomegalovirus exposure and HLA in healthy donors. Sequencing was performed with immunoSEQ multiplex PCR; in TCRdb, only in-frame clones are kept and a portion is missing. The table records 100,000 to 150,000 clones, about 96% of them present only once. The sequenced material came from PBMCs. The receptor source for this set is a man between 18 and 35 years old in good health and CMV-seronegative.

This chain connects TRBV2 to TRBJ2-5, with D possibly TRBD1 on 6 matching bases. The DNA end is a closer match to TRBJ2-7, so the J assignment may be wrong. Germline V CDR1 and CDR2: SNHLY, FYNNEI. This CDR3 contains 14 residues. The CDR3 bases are TGTGCCAGCAAAACCGGGACAAATTACTACGAGCAGTACTTC. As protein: CASKTGTNYYEQYF.

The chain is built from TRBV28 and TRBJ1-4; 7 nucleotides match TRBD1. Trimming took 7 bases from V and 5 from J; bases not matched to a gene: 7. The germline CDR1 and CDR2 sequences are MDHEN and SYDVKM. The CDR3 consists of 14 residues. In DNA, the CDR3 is TGTGCCAGCAAGGGAGAACAGGGGAATGAAAAACTGTTTTTT. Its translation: CASKGEQGNEKLFF.

CDR3 sequence (DNA): TGTGCCACCAGACCGACAGGGGGAGAGACCCAGTACTTC. This encodes CATRPTGGETQYF. The V and J genes are TRBV15 and TRBJ2-5, with 9 positions matching TRBD1. J gave up 4 bases and V 6 bases, and 3 bases lay outside the gene matches. In germline, CDR1 is LNHNV, CDR2 YYDKDF (reference sequence). The CDR3 loop spans 13 amino acids.

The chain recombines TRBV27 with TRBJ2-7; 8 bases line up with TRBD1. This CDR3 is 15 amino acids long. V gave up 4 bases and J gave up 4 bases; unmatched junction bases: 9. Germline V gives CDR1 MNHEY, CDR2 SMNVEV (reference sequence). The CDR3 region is CASSSGGTGPYEQYF. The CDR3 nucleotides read TGTGCCAGCAGTTCAGGAGGGACAGGACCTTACGAGCAGTACTTC.

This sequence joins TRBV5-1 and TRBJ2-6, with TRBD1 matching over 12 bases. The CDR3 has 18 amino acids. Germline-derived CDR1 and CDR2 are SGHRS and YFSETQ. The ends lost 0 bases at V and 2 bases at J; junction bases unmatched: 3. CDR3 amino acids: CASSLAGTGGAGANVLTF. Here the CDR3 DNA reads TGCGCCAGCAGCTTGGCGGGGACAGGGGGCGCTGGGGCCAACGTCCTGACTTTC.

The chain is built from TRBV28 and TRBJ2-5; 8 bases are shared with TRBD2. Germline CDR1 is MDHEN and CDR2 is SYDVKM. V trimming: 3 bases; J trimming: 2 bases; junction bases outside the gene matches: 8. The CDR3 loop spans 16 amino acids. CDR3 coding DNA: TGTGCCAGCAGTTTCTTCGAACTAGCGGTACAAGAGACCCAGTACTTC. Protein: CASSFFELAVQETQYF.

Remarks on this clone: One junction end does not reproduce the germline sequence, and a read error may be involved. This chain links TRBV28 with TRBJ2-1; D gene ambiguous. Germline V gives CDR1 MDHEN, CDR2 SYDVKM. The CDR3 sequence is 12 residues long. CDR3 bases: TGCCCCCTTGGGCTATCCTACAATGAGCAGTTCTTC. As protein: CPLGLSYNEQFF.

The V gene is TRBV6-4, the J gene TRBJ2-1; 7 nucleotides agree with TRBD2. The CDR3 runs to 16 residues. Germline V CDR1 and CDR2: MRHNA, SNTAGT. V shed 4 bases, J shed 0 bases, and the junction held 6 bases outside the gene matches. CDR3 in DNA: TGTGCCAGCAGTGGAGGGCGGGGGAGCTCCTACAATGAGCAGTTCTTC. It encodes CASSGGRGSSYNEQFF.

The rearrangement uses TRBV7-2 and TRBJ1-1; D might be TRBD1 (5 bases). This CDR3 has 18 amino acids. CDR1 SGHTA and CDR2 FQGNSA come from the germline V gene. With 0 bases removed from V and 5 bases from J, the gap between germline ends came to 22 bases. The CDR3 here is CASSLAADGADLGTEAFF. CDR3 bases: TGTGCCAGCAGCTTAGCAGCCGATGGGGCCGACTTGGGGACTGAAGCTTTCTTT.

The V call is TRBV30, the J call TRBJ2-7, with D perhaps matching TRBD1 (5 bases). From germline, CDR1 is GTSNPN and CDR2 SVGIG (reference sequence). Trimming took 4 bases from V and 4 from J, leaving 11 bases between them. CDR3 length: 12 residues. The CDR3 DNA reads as TGTGCCTGGATAGACAGCCAATACGAGCAGTACTTC. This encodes CAWIDSQYEQYF.

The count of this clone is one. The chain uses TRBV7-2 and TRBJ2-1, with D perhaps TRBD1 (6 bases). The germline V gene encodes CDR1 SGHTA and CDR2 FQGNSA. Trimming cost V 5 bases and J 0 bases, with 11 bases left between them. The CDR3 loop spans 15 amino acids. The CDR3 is CASSRTGSSYNEQFF. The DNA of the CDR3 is TGTGCCAGCAGCCGCACAGGGAGCTCCTACAATGAGCAGTTCTTC.

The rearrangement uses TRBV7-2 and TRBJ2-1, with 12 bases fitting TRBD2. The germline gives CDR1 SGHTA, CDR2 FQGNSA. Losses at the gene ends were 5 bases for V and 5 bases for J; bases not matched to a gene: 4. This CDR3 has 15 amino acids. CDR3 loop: CASSLRLAGDNEQFF. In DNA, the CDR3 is TGTGCCAGCAGCCTTAGACTAGCGGGAGACAATGAGCAGTTCTTC.

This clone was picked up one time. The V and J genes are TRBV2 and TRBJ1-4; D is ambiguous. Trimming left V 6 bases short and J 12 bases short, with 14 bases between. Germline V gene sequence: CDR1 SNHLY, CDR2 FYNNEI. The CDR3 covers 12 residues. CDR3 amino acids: CASSEAVEQLFF. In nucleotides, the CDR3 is TGTGCCAGCAGCGAGGCAGTCGAGCAACTGTTTTTT.

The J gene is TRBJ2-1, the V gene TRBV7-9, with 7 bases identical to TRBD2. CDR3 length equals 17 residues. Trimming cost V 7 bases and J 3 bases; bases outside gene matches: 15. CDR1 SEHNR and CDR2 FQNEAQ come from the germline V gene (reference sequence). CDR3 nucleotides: TGTGCCAGCAACCGGGACTACCCCATCCCGGACTACAATGAGCAGTTCTTC. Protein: CASNRDYPIPDYNEQFF.

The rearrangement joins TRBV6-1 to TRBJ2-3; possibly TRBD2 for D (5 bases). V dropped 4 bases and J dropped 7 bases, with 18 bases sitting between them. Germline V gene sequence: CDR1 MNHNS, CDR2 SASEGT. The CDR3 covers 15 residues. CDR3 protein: CASSAAGQKKNTQYF. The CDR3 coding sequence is TGTGCCAGCAGTGCGGCGGGCCAGAAAAAGAATACGCAGTATTTT.

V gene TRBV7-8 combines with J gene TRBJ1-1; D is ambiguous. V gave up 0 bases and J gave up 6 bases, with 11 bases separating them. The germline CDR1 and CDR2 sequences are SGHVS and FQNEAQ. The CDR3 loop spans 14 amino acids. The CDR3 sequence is CASSLATGSAEAFF. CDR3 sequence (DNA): TGTGCCAGCAGCTTAGCAACGGGGTCAGCTGAAGCTTTCTTT.

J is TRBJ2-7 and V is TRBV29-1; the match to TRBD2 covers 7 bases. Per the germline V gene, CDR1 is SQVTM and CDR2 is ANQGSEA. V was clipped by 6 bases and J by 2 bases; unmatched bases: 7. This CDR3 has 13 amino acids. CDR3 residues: CSVLWGGTYEQYF. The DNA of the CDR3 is TGCAGCGTCCTCTGGGGGGGGACCTACGAGCAGTACTTC.

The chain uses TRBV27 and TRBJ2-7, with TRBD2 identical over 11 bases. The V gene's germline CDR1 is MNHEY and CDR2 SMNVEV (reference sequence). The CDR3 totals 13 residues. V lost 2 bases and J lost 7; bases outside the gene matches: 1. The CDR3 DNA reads TGTGCCAGCAGTTTAGTAGCGGGAGGGGAGCAGTACTTC. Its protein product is CASSLVAGGEQYF.

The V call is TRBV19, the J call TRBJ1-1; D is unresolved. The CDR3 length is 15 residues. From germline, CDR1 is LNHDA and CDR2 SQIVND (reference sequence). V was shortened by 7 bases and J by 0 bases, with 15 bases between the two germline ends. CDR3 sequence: CASKYSGVLNTEAFF. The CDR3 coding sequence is TGTGCCAGTAAGTATAGCGGGGTCCTGAACACTGAAGCTTTCTTT.

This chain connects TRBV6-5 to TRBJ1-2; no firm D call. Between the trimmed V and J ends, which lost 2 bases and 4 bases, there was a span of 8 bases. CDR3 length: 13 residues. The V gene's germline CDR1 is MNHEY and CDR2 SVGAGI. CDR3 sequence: CASSYGHLYGYTF. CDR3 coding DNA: TGTGCCAGCAGTTACGGCCATCTCTATGGCTACACCTTC.

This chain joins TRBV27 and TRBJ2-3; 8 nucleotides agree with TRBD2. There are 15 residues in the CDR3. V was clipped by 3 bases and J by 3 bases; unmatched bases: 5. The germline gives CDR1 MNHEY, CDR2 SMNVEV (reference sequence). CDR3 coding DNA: TGTGCCAGCAGTTTGTCGGGAGGGGGTACAGATACGCAGTATTTT. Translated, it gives CASSLSGGGTDTQYF.

The CDR3 nucleotides read TGTGCCAGTACCCTCGACAGGACCTACCAAGAGACCCAGTACTTC. It specifies CASTLDRTYQETQYF. The chain uses TRBV28 and TRBJ2-5; D may be TRBD1 (6 bases). The CDR3 has 15 amino acids. The germline gives CDR1 MDHEN, CDR2 SYDVKM. Trimming cost V 9 bases and J 0 bases, with 17 bases left between them.

CDR3 region: CASSLEGGRFNEQFF. The CDR3 DNA reads TGCGCCAGCAGCTTGGAAGGGGGCCGGTTCAATGAGCAGTTCTTC. The chain couples TRBV5-1 to TRBJ2-1; 7 bases are a match to TRBD1. Per germline, CDR1 SGHRS and CDR2 YFSETQ. The ends lost 0 bases at V and 6 bases at J; junction bases unmatched: 6. The CDR3 loop spans 15 amino acids.

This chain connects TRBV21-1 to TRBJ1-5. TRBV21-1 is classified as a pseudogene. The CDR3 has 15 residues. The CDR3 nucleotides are TGTGCCAGCAGCAAAGAGCGGGATAGCAATCAGCCCCAGCATTTT. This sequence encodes CASSKERDSNQPQHF.

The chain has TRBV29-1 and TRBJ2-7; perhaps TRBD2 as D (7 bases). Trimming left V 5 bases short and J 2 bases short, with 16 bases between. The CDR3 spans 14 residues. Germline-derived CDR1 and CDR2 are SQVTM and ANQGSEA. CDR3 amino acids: CSVLAGAFPYEQYF. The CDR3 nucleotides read TGCAGCGTTCTGGCGGGGGCGTTCCCCTACGAGCAGTACTTC.

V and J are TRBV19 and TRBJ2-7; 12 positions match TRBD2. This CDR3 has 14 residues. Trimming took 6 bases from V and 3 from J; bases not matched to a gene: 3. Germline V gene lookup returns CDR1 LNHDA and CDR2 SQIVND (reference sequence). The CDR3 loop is CASRMTSGSYEQYF. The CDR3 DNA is TGTGCCAGTAGGATGACTAGCGGGAGCTACGAGCAGTACTTC.

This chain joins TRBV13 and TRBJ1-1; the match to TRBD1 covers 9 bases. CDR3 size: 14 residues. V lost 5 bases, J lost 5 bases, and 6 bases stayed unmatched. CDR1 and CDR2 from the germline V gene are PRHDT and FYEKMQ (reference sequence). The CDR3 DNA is TGTGCCAGCAGCCCAGACAGGGGGAGGACTGAAGCTTTCTTT. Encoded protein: CASSPDRGRTEAFF.

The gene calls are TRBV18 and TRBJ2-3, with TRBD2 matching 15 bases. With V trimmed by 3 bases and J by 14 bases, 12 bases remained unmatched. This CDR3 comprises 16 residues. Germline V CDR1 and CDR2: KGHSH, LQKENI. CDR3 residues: CASSPTPGLAGGRPYF. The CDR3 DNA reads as TGTGCCAGCTCACCCACTCCGGGACTAGCGGGAGGTCGGCCGTATTTT.

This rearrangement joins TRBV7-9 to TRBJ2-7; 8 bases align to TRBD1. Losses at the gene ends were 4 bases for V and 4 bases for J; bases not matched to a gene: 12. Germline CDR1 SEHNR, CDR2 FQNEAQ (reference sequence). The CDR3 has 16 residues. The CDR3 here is CASSSPVGTGKYEQYF. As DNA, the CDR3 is TGTGCCAGCAGCTCCCCGGTCGGGACAGGAAAATACGAGCAGTACTTC.

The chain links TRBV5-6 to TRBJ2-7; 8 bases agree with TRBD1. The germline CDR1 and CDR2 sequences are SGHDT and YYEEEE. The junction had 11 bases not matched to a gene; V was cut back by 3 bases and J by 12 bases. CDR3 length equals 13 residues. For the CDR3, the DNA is TGTGCCAGCAGCTCCGGGGACAGGAGGGCGCCGTACTTC. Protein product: CASSSGDRRAPYF.